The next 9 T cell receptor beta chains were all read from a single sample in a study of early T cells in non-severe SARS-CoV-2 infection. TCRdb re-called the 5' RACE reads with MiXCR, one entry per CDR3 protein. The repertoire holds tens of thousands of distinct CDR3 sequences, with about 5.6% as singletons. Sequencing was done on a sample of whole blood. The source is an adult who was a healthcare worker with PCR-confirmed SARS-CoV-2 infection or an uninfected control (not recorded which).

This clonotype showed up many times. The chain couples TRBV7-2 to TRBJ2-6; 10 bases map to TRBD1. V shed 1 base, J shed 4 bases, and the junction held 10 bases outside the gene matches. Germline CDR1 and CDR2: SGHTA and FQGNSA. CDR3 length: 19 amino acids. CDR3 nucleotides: TGTGCCAGCAGCTTAGGCTGGGACAGGGGAGAATCCGGGGCCAACGTCCTGACTTTC. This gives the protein CASSLGWDRGESGANVLTF.

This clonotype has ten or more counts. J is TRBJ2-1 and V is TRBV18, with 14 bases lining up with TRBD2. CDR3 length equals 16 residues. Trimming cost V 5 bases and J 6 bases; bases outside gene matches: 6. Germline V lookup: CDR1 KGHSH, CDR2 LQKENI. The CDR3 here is CASSSGGLAGGNEQFF. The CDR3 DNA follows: TGTGCCAGCTCATCGGGAGGACTAGCGGGAGGCAATGAGCAGTTCTTC.

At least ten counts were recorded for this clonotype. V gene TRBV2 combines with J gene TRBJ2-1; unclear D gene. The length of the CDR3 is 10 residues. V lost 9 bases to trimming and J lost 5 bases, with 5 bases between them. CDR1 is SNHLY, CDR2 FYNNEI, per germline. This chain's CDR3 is CARGNNEQFF. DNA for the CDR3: TGTGCCAGGGGAAACAATGAGCAGTTCTTC.

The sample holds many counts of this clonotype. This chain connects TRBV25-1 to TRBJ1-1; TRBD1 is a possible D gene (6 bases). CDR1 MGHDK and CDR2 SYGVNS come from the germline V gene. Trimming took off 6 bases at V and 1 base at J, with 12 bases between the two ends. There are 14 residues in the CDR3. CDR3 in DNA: TGTGCCAGCAGACCGCCAGGGGCGAACACTGAAGCTTTCTTT. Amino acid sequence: CASRPPGANTEAFF.

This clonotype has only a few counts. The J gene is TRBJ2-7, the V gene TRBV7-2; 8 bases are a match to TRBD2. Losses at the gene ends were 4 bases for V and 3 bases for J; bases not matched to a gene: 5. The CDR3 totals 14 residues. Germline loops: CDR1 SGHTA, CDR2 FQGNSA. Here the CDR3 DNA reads TGTGCCAGCAGCTCCGGACTAGCAGTCTACGAGCAGTACTTC. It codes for CASSSGLAVYEQYF.

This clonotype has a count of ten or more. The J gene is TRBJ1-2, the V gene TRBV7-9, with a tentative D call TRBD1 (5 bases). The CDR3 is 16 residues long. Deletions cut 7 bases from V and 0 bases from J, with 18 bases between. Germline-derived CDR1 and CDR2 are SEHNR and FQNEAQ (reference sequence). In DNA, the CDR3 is TGTGCCAGCACCCCCCCGCTAGGCAGGGCTAACTATGGCTACACCTTC. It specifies CASTPPLGRANYGYTF.

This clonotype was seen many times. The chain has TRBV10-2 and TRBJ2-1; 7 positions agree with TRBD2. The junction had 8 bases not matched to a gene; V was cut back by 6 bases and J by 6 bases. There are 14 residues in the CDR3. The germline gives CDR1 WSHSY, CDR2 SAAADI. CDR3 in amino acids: CASSRGGSPNEQFF. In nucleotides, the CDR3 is TGCGCCAGCAGCCGGGGCGGGAGCCCCAATGAGCAGTTCTTC.

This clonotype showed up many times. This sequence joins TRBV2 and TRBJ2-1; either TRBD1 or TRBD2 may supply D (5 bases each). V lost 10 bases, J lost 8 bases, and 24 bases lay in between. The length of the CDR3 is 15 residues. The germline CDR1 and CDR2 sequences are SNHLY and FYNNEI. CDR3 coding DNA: TGTGCCACCCCGGGACCCCCAATAGGTCCCCATGAGCAGTTCTTC. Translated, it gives CATPGPPIGPHEQFF.

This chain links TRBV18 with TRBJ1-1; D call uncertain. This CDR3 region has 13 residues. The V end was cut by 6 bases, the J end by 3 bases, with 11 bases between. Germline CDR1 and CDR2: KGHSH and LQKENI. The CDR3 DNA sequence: TGTGCCAGCTCGAAAAGCGGCGACACTGAAGCTTTCTTT. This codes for CASSKSGDTEAFF.